Following are 29 T cell receptor beta chains from one sample sequenced in a study of blood T cells in healthy people across ages. Then a second PCR, running roughly 7 to 11 cycles, was carried out with a sample-barcoded 5' primer and a J-beta primer mix. MiXCR was run by TCRdb on the 5' RACE reads, yielding one entry per CDR3 protein. The data contain approximately 850,000 distinct CDR3 sequences, 58% of them seen just once; the ten biggest clones take up 22%. Input material: blood. These receptor sequences come from a man under 40 in good health.

The J gene is TRBJ1-1, the V gene TRBV5-1, with a possible D match to TRBD1 (6 bases). V was trimmed by 3 bases and J by 5 bases, leaving 20 bases between them. The CDR3 spans 16 residues. The germline CDR1 and CDR2 sequences are SGHRS and YFSETQ. The CDR3 loop reads CASSSTGLGAWTEAFF. The CDR3 coding sequence is TGCGCCAGCAGCTCAACAGGGTTGGGAGCTTGGACTGAAGCTTTCTTT.

The chain uses TRBV9 and TRBJ2-3; 7 positions agree with TRBD2. Trimming at V came to 5 bases and at J to 7 bases, leaving 7 bases not matched to a gene. CDR1 is SGDLS, CDR2 YYNGEE, per germline. The CDR3 is made up of 13 amino acids. The CDR3 sequence: CASRGRENYTQYF. DNA for the CDR3: TGTGCCAGCAGGGGGAGGGAAAACTATACGCAGTATTTT.

CDR3: CSARATSANTDTQYF. CDR3 coding DNA: TGCAGTGCTAGGGCGACTAGCGCCAACACAGATACGCAGTATTTT. The genes are TRBV20-1 and TRBJ2-3, with 8 nucleotides matching TRBD2. The CDR3 runs to 15 residues. V dropped 3 bases and J dropped 2; count of bases not matched to a gene: 7. Germline CDR1 is DFQATT and CDR2 is SNEGSKA (reference sequence).

CDR3 region: CASRETGGREQYF. The CDR3 coding sequence is TGTGCCAGCAGGGAGACAGGGGGCAGGGAGCAGTACTTC. The rearrangement links TRBV11-2 to TRBJ2-7; TRBD1 agrees at 10 bases. J lost 7 bases, V lost 6 bases, and 6 bases had no gene match. CDR1 is SGHAT and CDR2 is FQNNGV in the germline V gene. The CDR3 is made up of 13 amino acids.

This clonotype appeared a few times. The rearrangement uses TRBV7-2 and TRBJ2-5; D perhaps matches TRBD2 (6 bases). V lost 2 bases to trimming and J lost 4 bases, with 8 bases between them. From germline, CDR1 is SGHTA and CDR2 FQGNSA. The CDR3 runs to 13 residues. The CDR3 spells CASSLQEGETQYF. The CDR3 bases are TGTGCCAGCAGCTTACAGGAGGGAGAGACCCAGTACTTC.

This clonotype has more than one count but fewer than ten. The chain employs TRBV29-1 and TRBJ2-7; 9 bases fit TRBD2. Germline V CDR1 and CDR2: SQVTM, ANQGSEA. The CDR3 sequence is 15 residues long. With V trimmed by 4 bases and J by 0 bases, 7 bases remained unmatched. The CDR3 reads CSVVSGRRSSYEQYF. As DNA, the CDR3 is TGCAGCGTTGTAAGCGGGAGGAGGAGCTCCTACGAGCAGTACTTC.

The chain couples TRBV29-1 to TRBJ2-5; D is perhaps TRBD2 (5 bases). The CDR3 covers 11 residues. Germline assignment: CDR1 SQVTM and CDR2 ANQGSEA. V was clipped by 5 bases and J by 11 bases, with 15 bases between them. The CDR3 DNA reads as TGCAGCGTTCTGACTCCTGGGGAGCAGTACTTC. It specifies CSVLTPGEQYF.

With regard to this clonotype: At one end, the junction sequence differs from germline, possibly due to a read error. The chain couples TRBV7-7 to TRBJ2-1, with 12 bases lining up with TRBD2. CDR1 SSHAT and CDR2 FNYEAQ come from the germline V gene (reference sequence). This CDR3 contains 16 residues. Here the CDR3 DNA reads TGTGCTAGCAGCTCGGTACTAGCGGGAGGATTGGGTGAGCAGTTCTTC. This encodes CASSSVLAGGLGEQFF.

This chain connects TRBV7-2 to TRBJ2-1; TRBD2 aligns across 14 bases. The CDR3 is 18 amino acids. V was clipped by 4 bases and J by 6 bases; unmatched bases: 11. Germline V gene data show CDR1 as SGHTA and CDR2 as FQGNSA. For the CDR3, the DNA is TGTGCCAGCAGCTGGACTTGGATGGGGACTAGCGGGAGCAATGAGCAGTTCTTC. This codes for CASSWTWMGTSGSNEQFF.

The gene calls are TRBV5-1 and TRBJ2-1; TRBD1 might be the D (5 bases). CDR3 length: 17 amino acids. V was clipped by 4 bases and J by 0 bases, with 17 bases between them. Germline CDR1 and CDR2: SGHRS and YFSETQ. The CDR3 sequence is CASSPEGAYTSYNEQFF. The CDR3 bases are TGCGCCAGCAGCCCGGAAGGGGCCTATACCTCCTACAATGAGCAGTTCTTC.

The chain couples TRBV3-1 to TRBJ2-3; 15 nucleotides match TRBD2. Germline loops: CDR1 LGHDT, CDR2 YNNKEL (reference sequence). This CDR3 contains 20 residues. With 0 bases clipped from V and 3 bases from J, the junction kept 10 bases outside the gene matches. CDR3 bases: TGTGCCAGCAGCCAAGAAGGGGGGACTAGCGGGAGGCACCCGACAGATACGCAGTATTTT. This gives the protein CASSQEGGTSGRHPTDTQYF.

This clonotype was observed a handful of times. V and J are TRBV27 and TRBJ2-7; 13 bases are a match to TRBD2. The CDR3 has 16 amino acids. Germline-derived CDR1 and CDR2 are MNHEY and SMNVEV (reference sequence). V shed 3 bases and J 5 bases; nucleotides not matched to a gene: 7. CDR3 sequence: CASSFLTSGRDHEQYF. CDR3 DNA: TGTGCCAGCAGTTTCCTTACTAGCGGGAGGGATCACGAGCAGTACTTC.

The chain is built from TRBV7-2 and TRBJ2-7, with 7 bases identical to TRBD1. TRBJ2-4 matches the DNA end more closely, so the J call is doubtful. Germline V gives CDR1 SGHTA, CDR2 FQGNSA. The CDR3 consists of 15 residues. The CDR3 sequence is CASSSQTGTENIQYF. In DNA form, the CDR3 reads TGTGCCAGCAGCTCTCAGACCGGGACAGAAAACATTCAGTACTTC.

The rearrangement links TRBV5-1 to TRBJ2-4; 10 positions match TRBD1. The CDR3 consists of 14 residues. Germline V gives CDR1 SGHRS, CDR2 YFSETQ. V shed 5 bases and J 5 bases; nucleotides not matched to a gene: 4. The CDR3 DNA reads as TGCGCCAGCAGACGGGACAGGGGTGAAAACATTCAGTACTTC. Its translation: CASRRDRGENIQYF.

The V and J genes are TRBV28 and TRBJ2-2; D uncertain. The CDR3 loop spans 16 amino acids. Deletions cut 7 bases from V and 4 bases from J, with 19 bases between. Germline-derived CDR1 and CDR2 are MDHEN and SYDVKM. The CDR3 DNA follows: TGTGCCAGCAATGAACCTGGCCCTGGCGGCACCGGGGAGCTGTTTTTT. Protein: CASNEPGPGGTGELFF.

A note on this clonotype: One end of the junction does not line up with germline, which may come from a read error. CDR3 amino acids: CAIQLADNHPQHF. The DNA of the CDR3 is TGTGCCATCCAGTTGGCGGACAATCATCCCCAGCATTTT. The chain carries TRBV10-3 and TRBJ1-5; weak D call: TRBD1 (5 bases). The CDR3 is 13 residues long. Germline V gene sequence: CDR1 ENHRY, CDR2 SYGVKD.

Here the CDR3 DNA reads TGTGCCAGCAGCCGAACGTACAGGGTCGAGTTGAGTGAGCAGTTCTTC. Its protein product is CASSRTYRVELSEQFF. This chain links TRBV3-1 with TRBJ2-1; tentative D call: TRBD1 (6 bases). The CDR3 is made up of 16 amino acids. Trimming cost V 4 bases and J 9 bases, with 22 bases left between them. Per the germline V gene, CDR1 is LGHDT and CDR2 is YNNKEL (reference sequence).

The rearrangement links TRBV27 to TRBJ1-2; the D gene is possibly TRBD1 (6 bases). V dropped 4 bases and J dropped 4 bases, with 10 bases sitting between them. Germline V gene data show CDR1 as MNHEY and CDR2 as SMNVEV (reference sequence). The CDR3 is 13 residues long. The CDR3 sequence: CASSSQDSYGYTF. The CDR3 DNA follows: TGTGCCAGCAGTTCACAGGACAGCTATGGCTACACCTTC.

V is TRBV12-3 or TRBV12-4 and J is TRBJ1-6; D not certain. With 5 bases removed from V and 10 bases from J, the gap between germline ends came to 15 bases. This CDR3 has 14 residues. The CDR3 reads CASSTGPSRSPLHF. Here the CDR3 DNA reads TGTGCCAGCAGTACCGGCCCGTCGCGGTCACCCCTCCACTTT.

The genes are TRBV29-1 and TRBJ2-1; unclear D gene. Germline CDR1 SQVTM, CDR2 ANQGSEA. The CDR3 is 12 amino acids. V was shortened by 6 bases and J by 6 bases, with 12 bases between the two germline ends. This chain's CDR3 is CSVHFKTNEQFF. CDR3 sequence (DNA): TGCAGCGTCCACTTTAAGACCAATGAGCAGTTCTTC.

This clonotype was observed a few times. The V and J genes are TRBV2 and TRBJ2-7; TRBD2 might be the D (6 bases). CDR1 SNHLY and CDR2 FYNNEI come from the germline V gene. There are 15 residues in the CDR3. Trimming cost V 6 bases and J 6 bases, with 21 bases left between them. CDR3 nucleotide sequence: TGTGCCAGCAGGCCCGACACGGTACTAGCATCCGAGCAGTACTTC. It is translated as CASRPDTVLASEQYF. The whole variable domain, filled in from reference TRBV2 and TRBJ2-7, reads EPEVTQTPSHQVTQMGQEVILRCVPISNHLYFYWYRQILGQKVEFLVSFYNNEISEKSEIFDDQFSVERPDGSNFTLKIRSTKLEDSAMYFCASRPDTVLASEQYFGPGTRLTVT.

Ten or more counts support this clonotype. The V call is TRBV5-6, the J call TRBJ2-7; D not certain. V dropped 0 bases and J dropped 0 bases, with 7 bases sitting between them. Germline CDR1 is SGHDT and CDR2 is YYEEEE. The CDR3 is made up of 14 amino acids. This CDR3 is CASSLGTASYEQYF. Written as DNA, the CDR3 is TGTGCCAGCAGCTTGGGCACGGCCTCCTACGAGCAGTACTTC.

The chain combines TRBV7-2 with TRBJ2-2; TRBD2 aligns across 9 bases. Germline values: CDR1 SGHTA, CDR2 FQGNSA. V was clipped by 5 bases and J by 3 bases; unmatched bases: 7. The length of the CDR3 is 16 residues. CDR3 sequence (DNA): TGTGCCAGCAGCCTGACTAGCGGATTATACACCGGGGAGCTGTTTTTT. It codes for CASSLTSGLYTGELFF.

The chain joins TRBV5-6 to TRBJ1-1; D possibly corresponds to TRBD1 (5 bases). V was trimmed by 0 bases and J by 1 base, leaving 13 bases between them. From germline, CDR1 is SGHDT and CDR2 YYEEEE. The CDR3 runs 16 residues. DNA of the CDR3: TGTGCCAGCAGCTTGGGGAACAGGATGTGGAACACTGAAGCTTTCTTT. This encodes CASSLGNRMWNTEAFF.

This clonotype was seen more than once but under ten times. This sequence joins TRBV20-1 and TRBJ1-5; TRBD1 is a possible D gene (6 bases). With 6 bases removed from V and 5 bases from J, the gap between germline ends came to 14 bases. The germline V gene encodes CDR1 DFQATT and CDR2 SNEGSKA (reference sequence). The CDR3 has 13 amino acids. This CDR3 is CSASLGADQPQHF. The CDR3, as DNA: TGCAGTGCCAGTCTGGGGGCGGATCAGCCCCAGCATTTT.

The chain couples TRBV4-3 to TRBJ2-1; D not resolved. CDR1 and CDR2 (germline): LGHNA, YSLEER. V was shortened by 0 bases and J by 10 bases, with 7 bases between the two germline ends. The CDR3 contains 12 residues. The DNA of the CDR3 is TGCGCCAGCAGCCAAGATTTGGGGGAGCAGTTCTTC. Translating it yields CASSQDLGEQFF.

CDR3 DNA: TGTGCCAGCAGCCCCGATGGGGGGCGAGAGACCCAGTACTTC. It specifies CASSPDGGRETQYF. The chain joins TRBV7-9 to TRBJ2-5; D is possibly TRBD1 or TRBD2 (6 bases each). CDR3 size: 14 residues. The germline V gene has CDR1 SEHNR and CDR2 FQNEAQ (reference sequence). The ends were cut back, 5 bases at V and 4 bases at J, with 14 bases in the middle.

V is TRBV7-3 and J is TRBJ2-6; TRBD1 matches at 9 bases. Germline V CDR1 and CDR2: SGHTA, FQGTGA. J gave up 1 base and V 5 bases, and 9 bases lay outside the gene matches. The CDR3 sequence is 18 residues long. This chain's CDR3 is CASSTLWTGESGANVLTF. CDR3 coding DNA: TGTGCCAGCAGCACACTATGGACAGGGGAATCTGGGGCCAACGTCCTGACTTTC.

With respect to this clonotype: At one of its ends the junction is not consistent with the germline gene, which may arise from a read error. V is TRBV20-1 and J is TRBJ2-7; TRBD1 matches at 8 bases. The CDR3 covers 13 residues. CDR1 and CDR2 (germline): DFQATT, SNEGSKA (reference sequence). The CDR3 DNA is TGCAGTGCACCGGACAGGGTTACCTATGAGCAGTACTTC. Translation gives CSAPDRVTYEQYF.